This passage covers 13 T cell receptor beta chains from one sample sequenced in a study of T cells in Graves' hyperthyroidism and ophthalmopathy. From RNA transcripts, TCR beta CDR3 regions were amplified. First-round RT-PCR with HTBI primers amplified the TCR CDR3 region. TCRdb reanalysed the multiplex PCR reads using MiXCR and keeps one entry per CDR3 protein. The sample lists some 770,000 distinct CDR3 sequences, less than 20% seen once, with 8.4% in the top ten. The material sequenced was blood. The receptor source for this set is a young man with Graves' hyperthyroidism.

In the case of this clonotype: The final CDR3 position lacks the conserved phenylalanine or tryptophan, pointing to a likely read error. The chain recombines TRBV7-9 with TRBJ2-3; TRBD1 might be the D (6 bases). This CDR3 spans 15 amino acids. Trimming removed 7 bases from V and 2 bases from J, with 16 bases in between. Germline values: CDR1 SEHNR, CDR2 FQNEAQ (reference sequence). The DNA of the CDR3 is TGTGCCAGCATCCAGGGGAGCAGACCCACAGATACGCAGTATTCT. Translating it yields CASIQGSRPTDTQYS.

This clonotype appeared a few times. V gene TRBV28 combines with J gene TRBJ1-2; 9 bases agree with TRBD1. The germline V gene encodes CDR1 MDHEN and CDR2 SYDVKM. The CDR3 totals 14 residues. V was pared by 4 bases and J by 8 bases, with 8 bases of the junction left unmatched. Here the CDR3 reads CASSSPGTGLGYTF. DNA for the CDR3: TGTGCCAGCAGTTCTCCCGGGACAGGGCTAGGCTACACCTTC.

The chain employs TRBV19 and TRBJ1-1, with TRBD1 identical over 9 bases. Unmatched junction bases numbered 15, after V lost 5 bases and J lost 11 bases. Germline lookup yields CDR1 LNHDA and CDR2 SQIVND (reference sequence). The CDR3 contains 15 residues. CDR3 coding DNA: TGTGCCAGTAGTGTGACAGGGGGGGTAAGGAATGGGGCTTTCTTT. Residues: CASSVTGGVRNGAFF.

This clonotype has ten or more counts. The J gene is TRBJ2-3, the V gene TRBV6-1, with 9 bases aligning to TRBD2. The V gene's germline CDR1 is MNHNS and CDR2 SASEGT. The J segment lost 3 bases and the V segment lost 6 bases, leaving 16 bases of the junction unmatched. The CDR3 spans 18 residues. CDR3 sequence (DNA): TGTGCCAGCAGCACCCTCCGCGGTAGCGGGAGAGGAACAGATACGCAGTATTTT. It yields the protein CASSTLRGSGRGTDTQYF.

Only a few counts were recorded for this clonotype. The V call is TRBV7-3, the J call TRBJ2-6, with D maybe TRBD1 (7 bases). The CDR3 extends over 13 amino acids. Trimming removed 5 bases from V and 7 bases from J, with 9 bases in between. Germline CDR1 and CDR2: SGHTA and FQGTGA. For the CDR3, the DNA is TGTGCCAGCAGCCAGGGGGGAGCCAACGTCCTGACTTTC. This translates into CASSQGGANVLTF.

This chain uses TRBV2 with TRBJ2-5, with 7 nucleotides matching TRBD1. This CDR3 is 14 amino acids long. CDR1 is SNHLY, CDR2 FYNNEI, per germline. V shed 7 bases and J 5 bases; nucleotides not matched to a gene: 10. The CDR3 coding sequence is TGTGCCAGCACTGTAGAAGGGGGCCAGGAGACCCAGTACTTC. Encoded protein: CASTVEGGQETQYF.

Here the CDR3 DNA reads TGTGCCAGCAGCCCTAACTACCACTCCACAGATACGCAGTATTTT. Translated: CASSPNYHSTDTQYF. The rearrangement uses TRBV3-1 and TRBJ2-3; no firm D call. Germline loops: CDR1 LGHDT, CDR2 YNNKEL (reference sequence). V dropped 4 bases and J dropped 2 bases, with 13 bases sitting between them. This CDR3 region has 15 residues.

This sequence joins TRBV20-1 and TRBJ2-7; 9 bases match TRBD2. The CDR3 runs 14 residues. Germline CDR1 and CDR2: DFQATT and SNEGSKA (reference sequence). V was clipped by 6 bases and J by 0 bases; unmatched bases: 6. CDR3 residues: CSARRGGGSYEQYF. CDR3 in DNA: TGCAGTGCCCGGCGGGGGGGCGGCTCCTACGAGCAGTACTTC.

This clonotype has a count of ten or more. The chain combines TRBV12-3 or TRBV12-4 with TRBJ2-7; D remains ambiguous. V lost 6 bases and J lost 5, with 14 bases in between. CDR3 length: 13 residues. CDR3 nucleotide sequence: TGTGCCAGCAGGCTAACAAACGCAAACGAGCAGTACTTC. Translating it yields CASRLTNANEQYF.

With respect to this clonotype: This may be a read error, as it is one base from a much larger clone. This chain connects TRBV3-1 to TRBJ1-5; weak D call: TRBD1 (5 bases). Trimming cost V 4 bases and J 5 bases, with 9 bases left between them. From germline, CDR1 is LGHDT and CDR2 YNNKEL (reference sequence). The CDR3 has 13 residues. The CDR3 sequence is CASSRGAYQPQHF. The CDR3 coding sequence is TGTGCCAGCAGCCGCGGGGCCTATCAGCCCCAGCATTTT.

The chain joins TRBV28 to TRBJ1-2; D remains unclear. V shed 7 bases and J shed 8 bases, with 14 bases lying between them. CDR3 size: 12 residues. Germline V gene sequence: CDR1 MDHEN, CDR2 SYDVKM. CDR3 coding DNA: TGTGCCAGCAAAGAAGGGATTCGGGGCTACACCTTC. It encodes CASKEGIRGYTF.

CDR3 residues: CASSLADGGHTGELFF. DNA of the CDR3: TGTGCCAGCAGCTTAGCAGACGGCGGGCACACCGGGGAGCTGTTTTTT. This chain joins TRBV7-9 and TRBJ2-2; tentative D call: TRBD2 (5 bases). The CDR3 has 16 residues. The V gene's germline CDR1 is SEHNR and CDR2 FQNEAQ (reference sequence). V lost 0 bases to trimming and J lost 3 bases, with 11 bases between them.

This chain connects TRBV9 to TRBJ2-5; D uncertain. Looked up from germline, CDR1 is SGDLS and CDR2 is YYNGEE. The CDR3 extends over 14 amino acids. Trimming stripped 0 bases from V and 5 bases from J, with 11 bases between. The CDR3 DNA sequence: TGTGCCAGCAGCGTAGAGAGCGCTTCGGAGACCCAGTACTTC. Translated: CASSVESASETQYF.